This section outlines one T cell receptor beta chain sequence together with its context. The data were produced by immunoSEQ multiplex PCR, yet TCRdb's version contains in-frame clones alone and is incomplete. This sample has over 150,000 clones, with approximately 94% found just once. The data were taken from a study of control samples from healthy donors and cancer patients. The clonotype comes from a middle-aged man in good health. Source material: blood.

The CDR3 is CASSLGTGGSDGYTF. The CDR3 DNA is TGTGCCAGCAGTTTAGGGACAGGGGGTTCGGATGGCTACACCTTC. The V call is TRBV28, the J call TRBJ1-2; 11 nucleotides align to TRBD1. V shed 2 bases, J shed 6 bases, and the junction held 5 bases outside the gene matches. The length of the CDR3 is 15 residues. Germline CDR1 reads MDHEN; CDR2 reads SYDVKM.